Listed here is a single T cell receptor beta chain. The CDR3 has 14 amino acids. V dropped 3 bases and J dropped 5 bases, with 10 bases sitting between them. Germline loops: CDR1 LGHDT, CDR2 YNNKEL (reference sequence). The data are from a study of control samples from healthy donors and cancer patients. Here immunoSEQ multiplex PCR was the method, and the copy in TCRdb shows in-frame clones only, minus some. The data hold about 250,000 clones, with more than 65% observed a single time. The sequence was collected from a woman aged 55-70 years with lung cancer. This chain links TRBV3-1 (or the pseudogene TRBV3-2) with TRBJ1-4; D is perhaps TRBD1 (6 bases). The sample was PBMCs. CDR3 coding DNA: TGTGCCAGCAGCCATGGACAGCCCAATGAAAAACTGTTTTTT. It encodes CASSHGQPNEKLFF.